This T cell receptor (beta chain) was retrieved from a study of T cells in Graves' hyperthyroidism and ophthalmopathy. Study findings and constraints: Peripheral blood also featured most of the thyroid clonotypes expanded above 0.001.

The sample holds many counts of this clonotype. Its target is not known. The CDR3 regions of TCR beta were amplified from RNA transcripts. The TCR CDR3 first-round RT-PCR relied on the HTBI primer set. TCRdb used MiXCR to reprocess the multiplex PCR reads, holding one entry per CDR3 protein. This table has a few hundred thousand distinct CDR3 sequences, about 13% appearing once. CDR3 length: 13 residues. The V end was cut by 0 bases, the J end by 8 bases, with 11 bases between. CDR1 and CDR2 (germline): SGHRS, YFSETQ. Uncontrolled infection, other autoimmune disease, pregnancy or lactation excluded patients. For the diagnoses, clinical symptoms, serum thyroxine and TRAb, thyroid ultrasound and orbital computed tomography were used.

The source of this sequence is a young man with Graves' hyperthyroidism that later progressed to Graves' ophthalmopathy. The chain has TRBV5-1 and TRBJ1-2; no clear D gene. The sequenced material came from blood. The CDR3 here is CASSLEWSVGYTF. The CDR3 coding sequence is TGCGCCAGCAGCTTGGAGTGGTCGGTCGGCTACACCTTC.